A single sample is the source of the 16 T cell receptor beta chains below, sequenced in a study of tumor-infiltrating lymphocytes in primary liver carcinoma. The input was about 490 ng total RNA; TCR beta cDNA was made from it with a constant-region primer. Three rounds of nested multiplex PCR with slightly modified ARM-PCR produced TCR beta libraries. The first two PCR rounds used TRBV1-TRBV30 forward primers with a C-beta reverse primer, around 10 cycles each. Using its own MiXCR run on the multiplex PCR reads, TCRdb lists one record per CDR3 protein. The data show under 85,000 distinct CDR3 sequences, around 70% seen once. Unsorted bulk tissue (roughly 17-34 mg) underwent RNA and DNA co-extraction. The sample comprised liver tumor tissue from sampling region 1. Subset defined: tumor region T1, superior pole. These receptors were collected from a man aged 40-49 years with primary liver carcinoma and hepatitis B virus infection.

A remark on this clonotype: With a much larger clone just one base away, this may be a read error. The chain has TRBV30 and TRBJ1-4, with no clear D. The CDR3 consists of 13 residues. From germline, CDR1 is GTSNPN and CDR2 SVGIG (reference sequence). The V gene lost 6 bases and the J gene lost 6 bases, with 14 bases spanning the gap. In nucleotides, the CDR3 is TGTGCCTGCGCGTGGGTCGAGGATGAAAAACTGTTTTTT. It translates to CACAWVEDEKLFF.

About this clonotype itself: A read error may be the cause here, since a much bigger clone is one base away. The chain joins TRBV7-9 to TRBJ1-1; D may be TRBD1 (5 bases). Germline V lookup: CDR1 SEHNR, CDR2 FQNEAQ (reference sequence). V dropped 1 base and J dropped 8 bases, with 14 bases sitting between them. The CDR3 covers 14 residues. The CDR3 DNA reads as TGTGCCAGCAGCTTAGAAATAGGGGCGGAAGAAGCTTTCTTT. This translates into CASSLEIGAEEAFF.

This clonotype has more than one count but fewer than ten. CDR3 sequence (DNA): TGCAGTGGGAGACAGAGCACAGATACGCAGTATTTT. Translated: CSGRQSTDTQYF. The rearrangement joins TRBV20-1 to TRBJ2-3; a possible D gene is TRBD1 (5 bases). Deletions cut 7 bases from V and 0 bases from J, with 8 bases between. Germline V gives CDR1 DFQATT, CDR2 SNEGSKA (reference sequence). This CDR3 has 12 residues.

To note about this clonotype: A junction end diverges from the germline sequence, so it may reflect a read error. The V gene is TRBV29-1, the J gene TRBJ1-4; D is perhaps TRBD1 (5 bases). The CDR3 length is 12 residues. Germline CDR1 is SQVTM and CDR2 is ANQGSEA. CDR3 bases: TGCAGCGCTCTGGGGGGTAATGAAAAGCTGTTTTTT. It yields the protein CSALGGNEKLFF.

The chain couples TRBV27 to TRBJ2-1; TRBD1 agrees at 7 bases. V gave up 5 bases and J gave up 3 bases; unmatched junction bases: 22. Germline V gene sequence: CDR1 MNHEY, CDR2 SMNVEV (reference sequence). The CDR3 has 20 amino acids. The CDR3 is CASSPVRDRYGVGSYNEQFF. The CDR3 DNA reads TGTGCCAGCAGTCCCGTCCGGGACAGATACGGTGTAGGGAGCTACAATGAGCAGTTCTTC.

As concerns this clonotype: Just one base apart from a much larger clone, this may be a read error. The chain couples TRBV10-3 to TRBJ2-5; D gene uncertain. The CDR3 is 12 residues long. V gave up 3 bases and J gave up 5 bases, with 7 bases separating them. The germline gives CDR1 ENHRY, CDR2 SYGVKD. The CDR3 loop reads CAISDLGETQYF. DNA of the CDR3: TGTGCCATCAGTGATCTGGGGGAGACCCAGTACTTC.

A remark on this clonotype: This could be a read error, since a much larger clone is one nucleotide away. This chain uses TRBV12-3 or TRBV12-4 with TRBJ2-2; the D gene is possibly TRBD2 (5 bases). CDR3 size: 14 residues. CDR3 nucleotide sequence: TGTGCCGGCAGGCTAACCCAGTTGACCGGGGAGCTGTTATTT. This translates into CAGRLTQLTGELLF.

With respect to this clonotype: A single base separates this from a much larger clone, so it may be a read error. The chain carries TRBV24-1 and TRBJ2-3, with 9 bases that match TRBD1. The CDR3 is made up of 15 amino acids. Germline CDR1 and CDR2: KGHDR and SFDVKD. As DNA, the CDR3 is TGTGTCACCAGTGAAGACAGGGGGAGCGCAGATACGCAGTATTTT. Translation: CVTSEDRGSADTQYF.

At least ten counts were recorded for this clonotype. The chain employs TRBV7-9 and TRBJ2-7, with D tentatively TRBD2 (5 bases). This CDR3 spans 15 amino acids. Germline V gives CDR1 SEHNR, CDR2 FQNEAQ (reference sequence). Trimming left V 4 bases short and J 3 bases short, with 16 bases between. This CDR3 is CASSYNFGIIYEQYF. The CDR3 bases are TGTGCCAGCAGCTACAATTTCGGGATCATCTACGAGCAGTACTTC.

The chain carries TRBV14 and TRBJ2-1, with 8 bases matching TRBD1. The CDR3 spans 18 residues. V lost 4 bases to trimming and J lost 9 bases; unmatched junction nucleotides: 20. CDR1 is SGHDN, CDR2 FVKESK, per germline. CDR3 amino acids: CASSPFLDRVEQNGEQFF. The CDR3 DNA reads as TGTGCCAGCAGCCCCTTCCTGGACAGGGTGGAACAGAACGGTGAGCAGTTCTTC. Looking up the rest from reference TRBV14 and TRBJ2-1 gives the full variable domain: EAGVTQFPSHSVIEKGQTVTLRCDPISGHDNLYWYRRVMGKEIKFLLHFVKESKQDESGMPNNRFLAERTGGTYSTLKVQPAELEDSGVYFCASSPFLDRVEQNGEQFFGPGTRLTVL.

About this clonotype: A much larger clone differs from this one at a single base, so this may be a read error. The CDR3 nucleotides are TGTGCCAGCAGCCAACAGGGGGCAGATAGGCAGTATTTT. Translating gives CASSQQGADRQYF. This rearrangement joins TRBV16 to TRBJ2-3, with 8 nucleotides matching TRBD1. Per the germline V gene, CDR1 is KGHSY and CDR2 is FQNENV. This CDR3 is built from 13 residues.

Note on this clonotype: One end of the junction is discordant with germline, which a read error may explain. The chain recombines TRBV11-2 with TRBJ2-7, with 7 positions matching TRBD2. The CDR3 loop spans 18 amino acids. The germline V gene encodes CDR1 SGHAT and CDR2 FQNNGV. For the CDR3, the DNA is TGCGCCAGCAGCTTAGCTTTGGCGGGAGTACGCCTCGATTACGATCAGTACTTC. Amino acids: CASSLALAGVRLDYDQYF.

The chain links TRBV28 to TRBJ2-7; TRBD1 or TRBD2 may be the D gene (6 bases each). The CDR3 is made up of 15 amino acids. Germline V lookup: CDR1 MDHEN, CDR2 SYDVKM. Trimming stripped 2 bases from V and 1 base from J, with 12 bases between. The CDR3 spells CASSLGGAGSYEQYF. CDR3 DNA sequence: TGTGCCAGCAGTTTAGGGGGCGCGGGATCCTACGAGCAGTACTTC.

Regarding this clonotype: Sequence at one end of the junction differs from germline and may be a read error. V gene TRBV11-2 combines with J gene TRBJ1-5; no firm D call. Germline V gene data show CDR1 as SGHAT and CDR2 as FQNNGV. CDR3 size: 15 residues. CDR3 in amino acids: CANSLIRGSNQPQHF. The DNA for the CDR3 is TGTGCCAACAGCCTTATACGGGGTAGCAATCAGCCCCAGCATTTT. Full variable domain (outside the CDR3, taken from reference TRBV11-2 and TRBJ1-5): EAGVAQSPRYKIIEKRQSVAFWCNPISGHATLYWYQQILGQGPKLLIQFQNNGVVDDSQLPKDRFSAERLKGVDSTLKIQPAKLEDSAVYLCANSLIRGSNQPQHFGDGTRLSIL.

The chain is built from TRBV11-2 and TRBJ1-1, with 8 bases identical to TRBD1. The ends lost 5 bases at V and 4 bases at J; junction bases unmatched: 15. There are 17 residues in the CDR3. Germline V lookup: CDR1 SGHAT, CDR2 FQNNGV. CDR3 bases: TGTGCCAGCAGCCAAATGGGGGGACAGGAGTCCGGCACTGAAGCTTTCTTT. It encodes CASSQMGGQESGTEAFF. Complete variable domain (other parts from reference TRBV11-2 and TRBJ1-1): EAGVAQSPRYKIIEKRQSVAFWCNPISGHATLYWYQQILGQGPKLLIQFQNNGVVDDSQLPKDRFSAERLKGVDSTLKIQPAKLEDSAVYLCASSQMGGQESGTEAFFGQGTRLTVV.

The chain links TRBV6-6 to TRBJ1-5; D unclear. The CDR3 sequence is 16 residues long. The germline gives CDR1 MNHNY, CDR2 SVGAGI (reference sequence). V dropped 2 bases and J dropped 4 bases, with 15 bases sitting between them. The CDR3 protein is CASSYGPHAGNQPQHF. The CDR3 nucleotides read TGTGCCAGCAGTTACGGCCCCCATGCGGGAAATCAGCCCCAGCATTTT.